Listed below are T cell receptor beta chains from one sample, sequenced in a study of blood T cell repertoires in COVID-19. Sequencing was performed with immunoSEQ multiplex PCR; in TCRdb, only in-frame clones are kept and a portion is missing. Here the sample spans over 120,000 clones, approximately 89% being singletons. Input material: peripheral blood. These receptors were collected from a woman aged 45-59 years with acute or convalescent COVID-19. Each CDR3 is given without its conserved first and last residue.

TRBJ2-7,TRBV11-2,ASSSPLFPGGRVYEQY
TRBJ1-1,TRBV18,ASSPNPGTGGIEAF
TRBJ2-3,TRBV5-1,ASSLGVSRTGNRIGGSTDTQY
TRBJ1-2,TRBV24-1,ATSQGRDGYT
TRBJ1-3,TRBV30,AWAPGVGNTIY
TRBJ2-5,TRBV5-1,ASSLVPGAQETQY
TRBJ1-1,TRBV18,ASSPYGPVNTEAF
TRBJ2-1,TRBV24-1,ATSDTGLAGVGEQF
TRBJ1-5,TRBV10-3,AISEGGRSGQPQH
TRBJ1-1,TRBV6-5,ASSYSRGTEAF
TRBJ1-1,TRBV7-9,ASSSLPRTDQGYVAF
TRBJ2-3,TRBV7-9,ASSWGPGGDTDTQY
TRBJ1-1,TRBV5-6,ASIQGANTEAF
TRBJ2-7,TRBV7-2,ASSLTVGQVFPYEQY
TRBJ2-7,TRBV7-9,ASSLVPGYEQY
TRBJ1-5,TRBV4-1,ASSQAGESNQPQH
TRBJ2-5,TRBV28,ASSRIGTGSLLETQY
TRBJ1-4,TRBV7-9,ASSLRTGDEKLF
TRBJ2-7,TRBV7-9,ASSLLGGGYEQY
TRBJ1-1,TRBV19,ASSPLKDRGVTEAF
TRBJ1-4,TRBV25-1,ASSESWDSTNEKLF
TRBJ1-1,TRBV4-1,ASSQIELGDTEAF
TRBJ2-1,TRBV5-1,ASSLPGQTYNEQF
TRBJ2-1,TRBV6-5,ASSYPGQGNNEQF
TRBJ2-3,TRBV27,ASSFSGSSGTQY
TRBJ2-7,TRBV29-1,SVGGPGGTGTNEQY
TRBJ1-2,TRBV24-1,ATSDSNRGPRGYT
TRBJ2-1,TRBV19,ASKAPGLVVEF
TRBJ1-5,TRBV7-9,ASSPGEANQPQH
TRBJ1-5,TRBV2,ASRDGQGEQPQH
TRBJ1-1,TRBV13,ASSLGQGRTEAF
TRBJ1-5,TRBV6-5,ASSPAGNSNQPQH
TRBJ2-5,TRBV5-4,ASTRGDETQY
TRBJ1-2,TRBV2,ASSLTGSGYT
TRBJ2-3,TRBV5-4,ASSLFRVTDTQY
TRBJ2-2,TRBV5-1,ASSRTGGVALRELF
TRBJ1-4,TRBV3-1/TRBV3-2,ASSLRGRPNEKLF
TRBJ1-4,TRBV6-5,ASSNRDRGEKLF
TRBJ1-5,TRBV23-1,ASSQVGRPSSYSNQPQH
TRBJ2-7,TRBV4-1,ASSQDRFAPGQGAYEQY
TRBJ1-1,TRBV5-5,ASSLPGDTEAF
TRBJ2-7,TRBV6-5,ASGSGARAYEQY
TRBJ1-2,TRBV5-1,ASSFEGGSYT
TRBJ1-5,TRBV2,ASRPTGGWNQPQH
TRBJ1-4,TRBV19,ASRTGNEKLF
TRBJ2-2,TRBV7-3,ASSYELGELF
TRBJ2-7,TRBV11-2,ASSLLAGLGYEQY
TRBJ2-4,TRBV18,ASSPQGPKNIQY
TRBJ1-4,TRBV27,ASSPTQAGEKLF
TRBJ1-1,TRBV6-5,ASSYHRGRNTEAF
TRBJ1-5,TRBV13,ASSLGRGEPQH
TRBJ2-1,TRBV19,ASSFPTIGTNYNEQF
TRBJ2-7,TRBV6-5,ASSQGAYEQY
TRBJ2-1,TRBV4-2,ASSPGRTGGNEQF
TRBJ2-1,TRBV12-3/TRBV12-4,ASSESQGISF
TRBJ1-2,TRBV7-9,ASSLGVLTHGYT
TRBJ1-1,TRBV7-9,ASAMRGGATEAF
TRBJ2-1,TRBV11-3,ASSPFRLAYNEQF
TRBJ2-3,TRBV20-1,SASNRELTDTQY